This TCR beta chain was observed in a study of OX40 agonist ivuxolimab in advanced cancers. CDR3 size: 13 residues. Losses at the gene ends were 7 bases for V and 6 bases for J; bases not matched to a gene: 7. Germline V gene sequence: CDR1 MNHNS, CDR2 SASEGT. The method was immunoSEQ multiplex PCR; TCRdb's version includes in-frame clones alone and lacks a portion of them. The repertoire holds approximately 91,000 clones, with about 90% as singletons. This chain links TRBV6-1 with TRBJ2-7; TRBD1 agrees at 9 bases. The sequenced sample was CD4+ or CD8+ T cells sorted from blood, obtained in a trial of the OX40 agonist ivuxolimab. The source is an adult with an advanced solid tumor such as melanoma, head and neck, liver or kidney cancer. The CDR3 region has the DNA TGTGCCAGCAACTTGGACAGGGGCAGCGAGCAGTACGTC. Residues: CASNLDRGSEQYV.